This entry lists 32 T cell receptor beta chains sequenced from one sample in a study of CD8 T cells in Susac syndrome (dated by TCRdb to about 2019). The method was the immunoSEQ multiplex PCR assay. RNA was extracted using the RNeasy kit, and roughly 0.45 to 1 microgram was reverse transcribed with random hexamers. TCRdb applied fastp at Q25 and MiXCR to the public reads, then kept only in-frame beta chains. Each record represents a unique CDR3 protein, reported with the most common genes and DNA among its rows. For this sample the table gives 240,000 or so distinct CDR3 sequences, of which around 96% were detected only once. 0.08% to 0.11% of the sample is held by the ten biggest clonotypes. Sequencing input: CD4+ T cells from PBMCs. All receptors derive from a human donor with Susac syndrome.

This rearrangement joins TRBV28 to TRBJ1-1, with 8 bases lining up with TRBD1. Germline trimming cut 6 bases from V and 3 bases from J; bases unmatched to any gene: 9. The germline V gene has CDR1 MDHEN and CDR2 SYDVKM. The CDR3 totals 15 residues. The CDR3 here is CASSVITGGDTEAFF. CDR3 DNA sequence: TGTGCCAGCAGCGTTATAACAGGGGGAGACACTGAAGCTTTCTTT.

J is TRBJ2-1 and V is TRBV3-1; TRBD2 is a possible D gene (6 bases). The CDR3 is 14 residues long. Germline V gene sequence: CDR1 LGHDT, CDR2 YNNKEL (reference sequence). V was pared by 1 base and J by 8 bases, with 12 bases between. The CDR3: CASSQVSPGDEQFF. The CDR3 bases are TGTGCCAGCAGCCAAGTTTCCCCGGGGGATGAGCAGTTCTTC.

This clonotype showed up just once. This rearrangement joins TRBV29-1 to TRBJ1-2; no clear D. V lost 2 bases and J lost 4, with 8 bases in between. CDR1 and CDR2 from the germline V gene are SQVTM and ANQGSEA. The CDR3 totals 12 residues. The CDR3 nucleotides are TGCAGCGTTGAAATGGGTGCCTATGGCTACACCTTC. Translated: CSVEMGAYGYTF.

In DNA, the CDR3 is TGTGCCAGTACTGACAGTTTCATTCAGTACTTC. It yields the protein CASTDSFIQYF. The gene calls are TRBV19 and TRBJ2-4; D might be TRBD1 (5 bases). The V gene's germline CDR1 is LNHDA and CDR2 SQIVND (reference sequence). V dropped 7 bases and J dropped 9 bases, with 10 bases sitting between them. The CDR3 contains 11 residues.

V is TRBV20-1 and J is TRBJ2-3; 10 bases line up with TRBD2. Germline V gene lookup returns CDR1 DFQATT and CDR2 SNEGSKA (reference sequence). The V segment lost 3 bases and the J segment 4 bases; nucleotides outside the gene matches: 10. The CDR3 spans 16 residues. For the CDR3, the DNA is TGCAGTGCTAGTCCGGCCGGGACTAGCGTACCAGATACGCAGTATTTT. Its protein product is CSASPAGTSVPDTQYF.

This chain connects TRBV30 to TRBJ2-7; D might be TRBD1 (5 bases). The length of the CDR3 is 11 residues. Germline V gives CDR1 GTSNPN, CDR2 SVGIG (reference sequence). V gave up 5 bases and J gave up 3 bases, with 8 bases separating them. CDR3 nucleotide sequence: TGTGCCTGGGGAAGGGGCTACGAGCAGTACTTC. Protein: CAWGRGYEQYF. Using reference TRBV30 and TRBJ2-7 for the parts outside the CDR3, the full variable domain is SQTIHQWPATLVQPVGSPLSLECTVEGTSNPNLYWYRQAAGRGLQLLFYSVGIGQISSEVPQNLSASRPQDRQFILSSKKLLLSDSGFYLCAWGRGYEQYFGPGTRLTVT.

The chain is built from TRBV29-1 and TRBJ2-1, with no clear D. The CDR3 consists of 13 residues. Per the germline V gene, CDR1 is SQVTM and CDR2 is ANQGSEA. V lost 3 bases and J lost 6, with 12 bases in between. CDR3 DNA: TGCAGCGTTGAGCGAGACTTAGGCAATGAGCAGTTCTTC. As protein: CSVERDLGNEQFF.

This clonotype has only one observation. The chain has TRBV28 and TRBJ2-7; tentative D call: TRBD1 (6 bases). CDR1 MDHEN and CDR2 SYDVKM come from the germline V gene. This CDR3 has 14 residues. V shed 5 bases and J shed 2 bases, with 13 bases lying between them. The CDR3 coding sequence is TGTGCCAGCAGTCTCCGGACAGTCACCTACGAGCAGTACTTC. This encodes CASSLRTVTYEQYF.

The V call is TRBV12-3 or TRBV12-4, the J call TRBJ1-2; TRBD1 matches at 9 bases. The CDR3 is 15 residues long. Trimming removed 2 bases from V and 2 bases from J; junction bases left unmatched: 3. The CDR3 nucleotides are TGTGCCAGCAGTTTACCGGGACAGGGAAACTATGGCTACACCTTC. Its protein product is CASSLPGQGNYGYTF.

In DNA, the CDR3 is TGTGCCAGCAGCCTAGACTCCGGGACAGGGGGTAGGGAGACCCAGTACTTC. It encodes CASSLDSGTGGRETQYF. This chain links TRBV4-2 with TRBJ2-5; 11 bases fit TRBD1. The CDR3 is 17 residues long. After removal of 4 bases from V and 5 bases from J, the junction contained 12 bases not matched to a gene. Germline assignment: CDR1 LGHNA and CDR2 YNFKEQ.

This chain joins TRBV29-1 and TRBJ2-5, with 7 bases that match TRBD2. This CDR3 spans 13 amino acids. Trimming at V came to 5 bases and at J to 3 bases, leaving 6 bases not matched to a gene. Germline CDR1 and CDR2: SQVTM and ANQGSEA. The CDR3: CSVKGSGEETQYF. In DNA form, the CDR3 reads TGCAGCGTTAAAGGGAGCGGGGAAGAGACCCAGTACTTC.

The chain carries TRBV29-1 and TRBJ2-3, with a weak D call TRBD2 (5 bases). V dropped 3 bases and J dropped 3 bases, with 10 bases sitting between them. Germline assignment: CDR1 SQVTM and CDR2 ANQGSEA. CDR3 length equals 13 residues. CDR3 in amino acids: CSVDSTGTDTQYF. The CDR3 DNA follows: TGCAGCGTTGATTCTACGGGAACAGATACGCAGTATTTT.

The genes are TRBV4-1 and TRBJ1-2, with D tentatively TRBD1 (6 bases). The CDR3 covers 16 residues. Germline values: CDR1 MGHRA, CDR2 YSYEKL. The ends were cut back, 3 bases at V and 4 bases at J, with 18 bases in the middle. CDR3 DNA sequence: TGCGCCAGCAGCCAGGAGGGACACACTGGTGCCTATGGCTACACCTTC. This gives the protein CASSQEGHTGAYGYTF.

CDR3 DNA sequence: TGTGCCAGCAGTTCATCCTCAATCGGCATTAGACAGCCAGCCTACGAGCAGTACTTC. It specifies CASSSSSIGIRQPAYEQYF. V and J are TRBV28 and TRBJ2-7; a weak D match, TRBD1 (5 bases). The CDR3 contains 19 residues. The germline V gene has CDR1 MDHEN and CDR2 SYDVKM. V was shortened by 4 bases and J by 2 bases, with 27 bases between the two germline ends.

The V and J genes are TRBV7-9 and TRBJ2-1; D possibly matches TRBD1 or TRBD2 (5 bases each). CDR1 and CDR2 (germline): SEHNR, FQNEAQ (reference sequence). V shed 1 base and J shed 6 bases, with 13 bases lying between them. This CDR3 is built from 15 residues. This chain's CDR3 is CASSLVKGRSNEQFF. The CDR3 DNA is TGTGCCAGCAGCTTAGTGAAGGGACGGAGCAATGAGCAGTTCTTC. Based on the CDR3 plus reference TRBV7-9 and TRBJ2-1, the full variable domain is DTGVSQNPRHKITKRGQNVTFRCDPISEHNRLYWYRQTLGQGPEFLTYFQNEAQLEKSRLLSDRFSAERPKGSFSTLEIQRTEQGDSAMYLCASSLVKGRSNEQFFGPGTRLTVL.

The chain links TRBV6-5 to TRBJ1-4; D remains unclear. The germline V gene has CDR1 MNHEY and CDR2 SVGAGI. Trimming left V 2 bases short and J 0 bases short, with 7 bases between. The CDR3 has 15 amino acids. CDR3 bases: TGTGCCAGCAGTTACGTGGGTTCAACTAATGAAAAACTGTTTTTT. It specifies CASSYVGSTNEKLFF.

The J gene is TRBJ2-3, the V gene TRBV29-1; 8 nucleotides agree with TRBD2. Trimming at V came to 5 bases and at J to 3 bases, leaving 7 bases not matched to a gene. Germline V gene lookup returns CDR1 SQVTM and CDR2 ANQGSEA. The CDR3 runs 14 residues. The CDR3 DNA is TGCAGCGTTAGCGGGAGTATGGGGACAGATACGCAGTATTTT. This codes for CSVSGSMGTDTQYF.

The chain links TRBV12-3 or TRBV12-4 to TRBJ1-2, with no clear D. The CDR3 is 12 residues long. Trimming left V 1 base short and J 6 bases short, with 6 bases between. The CDR3 spells CASSLVANGYTF. The CDR3 nucleotides are TGTGCCAGCAGTTTAGTGGCCAATGGCTACACCTTC.

V gene TRBV28 combines with J gene TRBJ2-7; TRBD1 matches 9 bases. Germline V gene lookup returns CDR1 MDHEN and CDR2 SYDVKM. V was pared by 4 bases and J by 6 bases, with 10 bases of the junction left unmatched. CDR3 length equals 15 residues. CDR3 DNA sequence: TGTGCCAGCAGTTCCCACAGGGGGCGATTCGCCGAGCAGTACTTC. Translated: CASSSHRGRFAEQYF.

The rearrangement links TRBV29-1 to TRBJ2-2; 8 bases are a match to TRBD2. The CDR3 extends over 13 amino acids. V lost 5 bases and J lost 7; bases outside the gene matches: 6. The germline V gene has CDR1 SQVTM and CDR2 ANQGSEA. The CDR3 sequence: CSVSGSMGGELFF. The CDR3 DNA reads as TGCAGCGTTAGCGGGAGCATGGGCGGGGAGCTGTTTTTT.

V is TRBV5-1 and J is TRBJ2-4, with 11 bases lining up with TRBD1. CDR1 and CDR2 (germline): SGHRS, YFSETQ. The CDR3 sequence is 17 residues long. The V segment lost 5 bases and the J segment 8 bases; nucleotides outside the gene matches: 15. The CDR3 DNA reads as TGCGCCAGCAGATCAGGACAGGGGGCACTAGCTTGGGACATTCAGTACTTC. Residues: CASRSGQGALAWDIQYF. Looking up the rest from reference TRBV5-1 and TRBJ2-4 gives the full variable domain: KAGVTQTPRYLIKTRGQQVTLSCSPISGHRSVSWYQQTPGQGLQFLFEYFSETQRNKGNFPGRFSGRQFSNSRSEMNVSTLELGDSALYLCASRSGQGALAWDIQYFGAGTRLSVL.

CDR3 sequence (DNA): TGTGCCTGGAGTGTTACGACAGGTCATCAGCCCCAGCATTTT. Translation: CAWSVTTGHQPQHF. The V call is TRBV30, the J call TRBJ1-5; tentatively, D is TRBD1 (6 bases). Germline V gives CDR1 GTSNPN, CDR2 SVGIG (reference sequence). The V end was cut by 0 bases, the J end by 5 bases, with 11 bases between. The CDR3 runs 14 residues.

This sequence joins TRBV29-1 and TRBJ1-4; no clear D. Germline CDR1 and CDR2: SQVTM and ANQGSEA. The V end lost 6 bases, the J end lost 8 bases, and 16 bases lay between the germline ends. This CDR3 region has 13 residues. This CDR3 reads CSVIPTAGEKLFF. The CDR3 DNA sequence: TGCAGCGTCATACCTACGGCCGGGGAAAAACTGTTTTTT.

The chain employs TRBV27 and TRBJ2-7; TRBD1 matches at 7 bases. The germline CDR1 and CDR2 sequences are MNHEY and SMNVEV (reference sequence). The CDR3 has 14 residues. The V gene end was trimmed by 5 bases and the J gene end by 5 bases; junction bases not matched to a gene: 9. The DNA of the CDR3 is TGTGCCAGCAGTAACCGGGACAGCACCCACGAGCAGTACTTC. Amino acid sequence: CASSNRDSTHEQYF.

V gene TRBV4-2 combines with J gene TRBJ2-3; D is unclear. Germline CDR1 LGHNA, CDR2 YNFKEQ. CDR3 size: 15 residues. Trimming shortened V by 0 bases and J by 2 bases, and 9 bases separated the two germline ends. The CDR3 is CASSQDRRITDTQYF. In DNA form, the CDR3 reads TGTGCCAGCAGCCAAGACAGGCGGATCACAGATACGCAGTATTTT.

The chain uses TRBV9 and TRBJ1-3, with D tentatively TRBD1 (6 bases). Trimming cost V 3 bases and J 1 base, with 11 bases left between them. The CDR3 covers 15 residues. CDR1 is SGDLS, CDR2 YYNGEE, per germline. CDR3 nucleotides: TGTGCCAGCAGCGAAATAGGGACATCTGGAAACACCATATATTTT. Protein product: CASSEIGTSGNTIYF.

The CDR3 reads CASSEGLGGDIQYF. The CDR3 nucleotides are TGTGCCAGCAGTGAAGGACTAGGCGGGGACATTCAGTACTTC. J is TRBJ2-4 and V is TRBV28; 7 bases are a match to TRBD2. The germline CDR1 and CDR2 sequences are MDHEN and SYDVKM. CDR3 size: 14 residues. J lost 8 bases, V lost 5 bases, and 9 bases had no gene match.

The CDR3 region has the DNA TGTGCCAGCAGCGTACAAAACGGACAGCCCCAGCATTTT. It yields the protein CASSVQNGQPQHF. This chain links TRBV7-2 with TRBJ1-5; D is undetermined. Trimming took off 5 bases at V and 7 bases at J, with 12 bases between the two ends. The CDR3 covers 13 residues. CDR1 and CDR2 from the germline V gene are SGHTA and FQGNSA.

A single count supports this clonotype. The rearrangement uses TRBV7-9 and TRBJ2-7; TRBD1 might be the D (6 bases). This CDR3 is built from 16 residues. V lost 2 bases and J lost 2, with 16 bases in between. The germline V gene encodes CDR1 SEHNR and CDR2 FQNEAQ (reference sequence). The CDR3 bases are TGTGCCAGCAGCTTAACACAGGGCCCCCTTACCTACGAGCAGTACTTC. Its translation is CASSLTQGPLTYEQYF.

The chain carries TRBV9 and TRBJ2-4; the match to TRBD1 covers 9 bases. J was trimmed by 13 bases and V by 2 bases; bases with no gene match: 4. The CDR3 has 12 amino acids. The V gene's germline CDR1 is SGDLS and CDR2 YYNGEE. CDR3 nucleotides: TGTGCCAGCAGCGTGGGACAGGGTTCGCAGTACTTC. Translated: CASSVGQGSQYF.

This chain connects TRBV29-1 to TRBJ2-3; D is unclear. V was trimmed by 3 bases and J by 2 bases, leaving 9 bases between them. This CDR3 spans 13 amino acids. Per the germline V gene, CDR1 is SQVTM and CDR2 is ANQGSEA. CDR3 sequence (DNA): TGCAGCGTTGATCGGATTGACACAGATACGCAGTATTTT. It specifies CSVDRIDTDTQYF.

The V gene is TRBV28, the J gene TRBJ1-1; no clear D gene. Germline values: CDR1 MDHEN, CDR2 SYDVKM. V lost 4 bases to trimming and J lost 6 bases, with 15 bases between them. CDR3 length: 14 amino acids. CDR3 region: CASSSASSLAEAFF. The CDR3 DNA sequence: TGTGCCAGCAGTTCGGCCTCAAGTTTGGCTGAAGCTTTCTTT.